These 16 T cell receptor beta chains share one sample of origin, sequenced in a study of blood T cell repertoires in COVID-19. Assay: immunoSEQ multiplex PCR; the TCRdb copy retains only in-frame clones and omits some. The sample yields around 130,000 clones, 84% seen once. Sequences were obtained from peripheral blood. These receptor sequences come from a man in his sixties with acute or convalescent COVID-19.

This chain joins TRBV10-3 and TRBJ2-5; D is possibly TRBD2 (5 bases). This CDR3 region has 13 residues. The germline gives CDR1 ENHRY, CDR2 SYGVKD. The V and J ends lost 4 bases and 4 bases respectively, with 10 bases between them. The CDR3 reads CAISVREAETQYF. Written as DNA, the CDR3 is TGTGCCATCAGTGTGAGGGAAGCAGAGACCCAGTACTTC.

This chain joins TRBV27 and TRBJ1-5; TRBD1 matches 8 bases. The CDR3 loop spans 14 amino acids. V lost 6 bases to trimming and J lost 7 bases; unmatched junction nucleotides: 8. Germline CDR1 is MNHEY and CDR2 is SMNVEV (reference sequence). CDR3: CASSRNRGGQPQHF. The CDR3 nucleotides are TGTGCCAGCAGCCGAAACAGGGGGGGACAGCCCCAGCATTTT.

The chain links TRBV5-4 to TRBJ2-3, with a tentative D call TRBD1 (7 bases). Germline CDR1 SGHNT, CDR2 YYREEE (reference sequence). This CDR3 is built from 14 residues. V lost 4 bases and J lost 3, with 12 bases in between. As DNA, the CDR3 is TGTGCCAGCAGCCCACAGGGGAGGACAGATACGCAGTATTTT. It specifies CASSPQGRTDTQYF.

V is TRBV5-5 and J is TRBJ1-3; TRBD1 matches at 8 bases. The CDR3 sequence is 16 residues long. The germline V gene has CDR1 SGHKS and CDR2 YYEKEE (reference sequence). With 4 bases clipped from V and 3 bases from J, the junction kept 9 bases outside the gene matches. DNA of the CDR3: TGTGCCAGCAGCCCCAATGACAGGGGAGGTGGAAACACCATATATTTT. Its translation: CASSPNDRGGGNTIYF.

The chain is built from TRBV5-1 and TRBJ1-4; D is uncertain. Trimming left V 0 bases short and J 0 bases short, with 12 bases between. The CDR3 sequence is 17 residues long. From germline, CDR1 is SGHRS and CDR2 YFSETQ. The DNA of the CDR3 is TGCGCCAGCAGCTTGGGGCCTTCCGTTGCAACTAATGAAAAACTGTTTTTT. Protein sequence: CASSLGPSVATNEKLFF.

This chain joins TRBV5-1 and TRBJ1-4, with unresolved D. This CDR3 is 14 amino acids long. The germline gives CDR1 SGHRS, CDR2 YFSETQ. V was trimmed by 3 bases and J by 8 bases, leaving 14 bases between them. This CDR3 reads CASSWQVRNEKLFF. CDR3 nucleotides: TGCGCCAGCAGCTGGCAGGTAAGGAACGAAAAACTGTTTTTT.

The chain joins TRBV2 to TRBJ2-2; 13 bases align to TRBD2. V gave up 8 bases and J gave up 4 bases; unmatched junction bases: 16. Germline V CDR1 and CDR2: SNHLY, FYNNEI. This CDR3 is built from 19 residues. This CDR3 is CASAITRTSGRSGTGELFF. In nucleotides, the CDR3 is TGTGCCAGCGCGATCACCAGGACTAGCGGGAGATCGGGCACCGGGGAGCTGTTTTTT. The full variable domain, with the rest looked up from reference TRBV2 and TRBJ2-2, is EPEVTQTPSHQVTQMGQEVILRCVPISNHLYFYWYRQILGQKVEFLVSFYNNEISEKSEIFDDQFSVERPDGSNFTLKIRSTKLEDSAMYFCASAITRTSGRSGTGELFFGEGSRLTVL.

The chain has TRBV7-3 and TRBJ2-3, with D maybe TRBD1 (6 bases). Germline V lookup: CDR1 SGHTA, CDR2 FQGTGA. V lost 1 base and J 2 bases, leaving 13 bases between the germline ends. This CDR3 region has 16 residues. The CDR3, as DNA: TGTGCCAGCAGCTTAAATGGGGCAGGGGACACAGATACGCAGTATTTT. This sequence encodes CASSLNGAGDTDTQYF. The variable domain in full, with the rest retrieved from reference TRBV7-3 and TRBJ2-3, is GAGVSQTPSNKVTEKGKYVELRCDPISGHTALYWYRQSLGQGPEFLIYFQGTGAADDSGLPNDRFFAVRPEGSVSTLKIQRTERGDSAVYLCASSLNGAGDTDTQYFGPGTRLTVL.

This clone has only a few counts. The chain employs TRBV27 and TRBJ2-7; possibly TRBD1 for D (5 bases). The CDR3 sequence is 16 residues long. From germline, CDR1 is MNHEY and CDR2 SMNVEV (reference sequence). V was pared by 4 bases and J by 0 bases, with 16 bases between. This chain's CDR3 is CASSSYMTDRSYEQYF. The CDR3 nucleotides read TGTGCCAGCAGTTCGTATATGACAGACCGCTCCTACGAGCAGTACTTC.

The chain is built from TRBV30 and TRBJ1-2, with TRBD1 matching 8 bases. The CDR3 is 14 amino acids. The V segment lost 2 bases and the J segment 4 bases; nucleotides outside the gene matches: 6. Germline loops: CDR1 GTSNPN, CDR2 SVGIG (reference sequence). CDR3 coding DNA: TGTGCCTGGAGTCGGACAGGGCGTACCTATGGCTACACCTTC. This gives the protein CAWSRTGRTYGYTF.

The V call is TRBV28, the J call TRBJ2-7; D may be TRBD1 (6 bases). V was cut by 8 bases and J by 6 bases, with 14 bases left in between. Germline V gene data show CDR1 as MDHEN and CDR2 as SYDVKM. This CDR3 region has 12 residues. CDR3 region: CASHAGVREQYF. The DNA of the CDR3 is TGTGCCAGCCATGCAGGGGTACGCGAGCAGTACTTC.

This clone was observed once. The chain links TRBV7-3 to TRBJ2-1; D remains unclear. V shed 5 bases and J shed 6 bases, with 11 bases lying between them. The CDR3 has 13 amino acids. CDR1 is SGHTA, CDR2 FQGTGA, per germline. CDR3 in DNA: TGTGCCAGCAGCCCCCCCACCAGCAATGAGCAGTTCTTC. Translated, it gives CASSPPTSNEQFF. Full variable domain (outside the CDR3, taken from reference TRBV7-3 and TRBJ2-1): GAGVSQTPSNKVTEKGKYVELRCDPISGHTALYWYRQSLGQGPEFLIYFQGTGAADDSGLPNDRFFAVRPEGSVSTLKIQRTERGDSAVYLCASSPPTSNEQFFGPGTRLTVL.

The chain is built from TRBV18 and TRBJ1-3; 9 positions match TRBD1. The CDR3 loop spans 17 amino acids. V shed 1 base, J shed 3 bases, and the junction held 7 bases outside the gene matches. The germline V gene encodes CDR1 KGHSH and CDR2 LQKENI. In DNA, the CDR3 is TGTGCCAGCTCACCACTTCGACAGGGGGACGTTGGAAACACCATATATTTT. It specifies CASSPLRQGDVGNTIYF.

The chain has TRBV7-8 and TRBJ2-2, with D perhaps TRBD2 (5 bases). This CDR3 is 15 amino acids long. V was pared by 5 bases and J by 2 bases, with 12 bases between. Germline CDR1 and CDR2: SGHVS and FQNEAQ. CDR3 amino acids: CASSETRTNTGELFF. Here the CDR3 DNA reads TGTGCCAGCAGCGAAACTAGGACCAACACCGGGGAGCTGTTTTTT.

The rearrangement joins TRBV28 to TRBJ1-1, with no clear D. V lost 5 bases to trimming and J lost 10 bases, with 11 bases between them. The CDR3 spans 11 residues. Germline CDR1 is MDHEN and CDR2 is SYDVKM. CDR3 amino acids: CASSTNLGAFF. CDR3 in DNA: TGTGCCAGCAGTACTAATCTGGGAGCTTTCTTT. Based on the CDR3 plus reference TRBV28 and TRBJ1-1, the full variable domain is DVKVTQSSRYLVKRTGEKVFLECVQDMDHENMFWYRQDPGLGLRLIYFSYDVKMKEKGDIPEGYSVSREKKERFSLILESASTNQTSMYLCASSTNLGAFFGQGTRLTVV.

V gene TRBV6-5 combines with J gene TRBJ1-1; 7 nucleotides align to TRBD1. Germline V gene data show CDR1 as MNHEY and CDR2 as SVGAGI. The CDR3 contains 13 residues. V shed 7 bases and J 8 bases; nucleotides not matched to a gene: 10. The CDR3 loop is CASNRQGQEEAFF. DNA of the CDR3: TGTGCCAGCAACAGACAGGGCCAGGAGGAAGCTTTCTTT.